These 14 T cell receptor beta chains share one sample of origin, sequenced in a study of blood T cells in healthy people across ages. Then a second PCR, running roughly 7 to 11 cycles, was carried out with a sample-barcoded 5' primer and a J-beta primer mix. Via MiXCR, TCRdb re-called the 5' RACE reads, giving one row per CDR3 protein. The repertoire holds roughly 1 million distinct CDR3 sequences, with under 30% as singletons. These data were likewise used in another study, on T cells of mothers and their children.

Sample: blood. All receptors derive from a girl aged 2 to 9 in good health.

The chain has TRBV6-5 and TRBJ2-7; D possibly corresponds to TRBD2 (6 bases). Germline CDR1 is MNHEY and CDR2 is SVGAGI. V was pared by 0 bases and J by 1 base, with 10 bases between. The CDR3 is 15 amino acids. The CDR3 region is CASSYSVEGSYEQYF. CDR3 sequence (DNA): TGTGCCAGCAGTTACTCGGTGGAGGGGTCCTACGAGCAGTACTTC.

This clonotype was counted only a few times. J is TRBJ2-5 and V is TRBV10-3; D gene ambiguous. The CDR3 contains 12 residues. Trimming stripped 4 bases from V and 5 bases from J, with 8 bases between. Germline lookup yields CDR1 ENHRY and CDR2 SYGVKD. The CDR3 spells CAISVDRETQYF. CDR3 sequence (DNA): TGTGCCATCAGTGTCGACCGGGAGACCCAGTACTTC.

This chain uses TRBV19 with TRBJ2-5; D is uncertain. The V end lost 2 bases, the J end lost 2 bases, and 6 bases lay between the germline ends. CDR1 and CDR2 (germline): LNHDA, SQIVND (reference sequence). CDR3 length: 13 residues. The DNA for the CDR3 is TGTGCCAGTAGTATACAGGTTCAAGAGACCCAGTACTTC. It translates to CASSIQVQETQYF.

As concerns this clonotype: An end of the junction does not agree with germline; a read error may underlie this. The chain carries TRBV10-3 and TRBJ2-2, with D possibly matching TRBD2 (6 bases). The CDR3 has 14 residues. Germline values: CDR1 ENHRY, CDR2 SYGVKD. The CDR3 reads CAIRAAPGTGGLFF. In DNA, the CDR3 is TGTGCCATCAGGGCCGCCCCCGGCACCGGGGGGCTGTTTTTT.

The V gene is TRBV11-2, the J gene TRBJ2-7; 9 bases are a match to TRBD1. The CDR3 loop spans 18 amino acids. Germline loops: CDR1 SGHAT, CDR2 FQNNGV. The J segment lost 3 bases and the V segment lost 2 bases, leaving 14 bases of the junction unmatched. CDR3 sequence reads: CASSLPGTGTGSLYEQYF. The CDR3 DNA reads as TGTGCCAGCAGCTTACCCGGGACCGGGACAGGGAGTCTCTACGAGCAGTACTTC.

This clonotype was detected a few times. V and J are TRBV14 and TRBJ2-7; weak D call: TRBD2 (5 bases). Per germline, CDR1 SGHDN and CDR2 FVKESK. With 1 base removed from V and 6 bases from J, the gap between germline ends came to 16 bases. The length of the CDR3 is 15 residues. The CDR3 bases are TGTGCCAGCAGCCAAGGGGTAGGGTTTCGGGGCGAGCAGTACTTC. Its translation: CASSQGVGFRGEQYF.

The genes are TRBV11-2 and TRBJ2-5, with 9 bases that match TRBD2. CDR1 is SGHAT, CDR2 FQNNGV, per germline. The CDR3 totals 17 residues. The V and J ends lost 3 bases and 5 bases, in that order; junction bases with no gene match: 13. CDR3 in DNA: TGTGCCAGCAGCTTCACATTCGGCGGGGGGGCCGGGGAGACCCAGTACTTC. Its translation: CASSFTFGGGAGETQYF. The whole variable domain, remainder taken from reference TRBV11-2 and TRBJ2-5, is EAGVAQSPRYKIIEKRQSVAFWCNPISGHATLYWYQQILGQGPKLLIQFQNNGVVDDSQLPKDRFSAERLKGVDSTLKIQPAKLEDSAVYLCASSFTFGGGAGETQYFGPGTRLLVL.

The sample holds a few counts of this clonotype. The DNA for the CDR3 is TGTGCCAGCAGTCCAGGACTAGCGGCTCTAGCCAAAAACATTCAGTACTTC. It encodes CASSPGLAALAKNIQYF. This chain uses TRBV12-3 or TRBV12-4 with TRBJ2-4; 10 nucleotides line up with TRBD2. With V trimmed by 5 bases and J by 0 bases, 7 bases remained unmatched. This CDR3 has 17 amino acids.

The CDR3 DNA follows: TGCAGTGCTAGAGATCATATACAGGGGCATGAAAAACTGTTTTTT. This translates into CSARDHIQGHEKLFF. The gene calls are TRBV20-1 and TRBJ1-4; 7 nucleotides align to TRBD1. Germline V lookup: CDR1 DFQATT, CDR2 SNEGSKA (reference sequence). The CDR3 is 15 residues long. Germline trimming cut 0 bases from V and 6 bases from J; bases unmatched to any gene: 7.

There are many counts of this clonotype. The chain is built from TRBV12-3 or TRBV12-4 and TRBJ2-5, with D unclear. Deletions cut 7 bases from V and 7 bases from J, with 19 bases between. The CDR3 has 14 residues. The CDR3 coding sequence is TGTGCCAGCACCTCGGACGGTCAGGTGTTGACCCAGTACTTC. The encoded protein is CASTSDGQVLTQYF.

This clonotype was seen more than once but under ten times. V and J are TRBV25-1 and TRBJ1-1; 9 positions agree with TRBD1. The CDR3 length is 18 residues. The germline gives CDR1 MGHDK, CDR2 SYGVNS. V lost 5 bases to trimming and J lost 0 bases; unmatched junction nucleotides: 13. In nucleotides, the CDR3 is TGTGCCAGCAGTCCGCAGGGAACAGGGGGCGAGATGAACACTGAAGCTTTCTTT. It yields the protein CASSPQGTGGEMNTEAFF.

DNA of the CDR3: TGTGCCAGCATCCTTAGAGTCGATGGGACTGAAGCTTTCTTT. As protein: CASILRVDGTEAFF. The rearrangement links TRBV7-6 to TRBJ1-1, with unresolved D. V was cut by 7 bases and J by 5 bases, with 17 bases left in between. The germline V gene encodes CDR1 SGHVS and CDR2 FNYEAQ. The CDR3 length is 14 residues.

This clonotype appeared a few times. J is TRBJ2-6 and V is TRBV4-3; the D gene is possibly TRBD1 (6 bases). From germline, CDR1 is LGHNA and CDR2 YSLEER. Trimming left V 0 bases short and J 4 bases short, with 19 bases between. The CDR3 sequence is 19 residues long. The CDR3 protein is CASSQEILNRASGANVLTF. DNA for the CDR3: TGCGCCAGCAGCCAAGAGATTCTGAACAGGGCGTCGGGGGCCAACGTCCTGACTTTC.

CDR3 residues: CASSLGSLISGANVLTF. In nucleotides, the CDR3 is TGTGCCAGCAGCTTAGGTTCTCTGATCTCTGGGGCCAACGTCCTGACTTTC. The V gene is TRBV11-3, the J gene TRBJ2-6, with D unclear. The CDR3 consists of 17 residues. V gave up 1 base and J gave up 0 bases, with 10 bases separating them. Germline CDR1 and CDR2: SGHNT and YENEEA.